This is a list of T cell receptor beta chains from one sample in a study of CD8 T cells in ankylosing spondylitis. Using its own MiXCR run on the 5' RACE reads, TCRdb lists one record per CDR3 protein. The repertoire holds hundreds of thousands of distinct CDR3 sequences, with roughly a quarter as singletons. The source material was blood, either unsorted or a sorted T cell fraction (not recorded which). Receptors originate from a male donor with ankylosing spondylitis. The CDR3 runs from the conserved cysteine through the conserved F or W. Each record gives: CDR3 DNA, CDR3 protein, V gene, clone size, D gene, J gene. D genes are given only for firm matches. Size is omitted from some rows. Given values are once, few, many or a class for expanded clones.

CDR3nt: TGTGCCAGCAGCCACCAGGGCTACAACTCCTACAATGAGCAGTTCTTC
CDR3aa: CASSHQGYNSYNEQFF
v_gene: TRBV3-1
abundance: -
d_gene: -
j_gene: TRBJ2-1

CDR3nt: TGCGCCAGCAGCTTGGATCTAGCGGGAGGACCGCAGTACTTC
CDR3aa: CASSLDLAGGPQYF
v_gene: TRBV5-1
abundance: few
d_gene: TRBD2
j_gene: TRBJ2-7

CDR3nt: TGTTCATCCGGGGCCTCGCAAGAGACCCAGTACTTC
CDR3aa: CSSGASQETQYF
v_gene: TRBV30
abundance: -
d_gene: -
j_gene: TRBJ2-5

CDR3nt: TGTGCCACCAGCAGAGGTCCGGACACGAACACTGAAGCTTTCTTT
CDR3aa: CATSRGPDTNTEAFF
v_gene: TRBV15
abundance: -
d_gene: -
j_gene: TRBJ1-1

CDR3nt: TGCAGCGTTGCTGGGACTAGCGGGGACTCCTACGAGCAGTACTTC
CDR3aa: CSVAGTSGDSYEQYF
v_gene: TRBV29-1
abundance: -
d_gene: TRBD2
j_gene: TRBJ2-7

CDR3nt: TGCAGTGCTACTGGGACAGGGGACATTCAGTACTTC
CDR3aa: CSATGTGDIQYF
v_gene: TRBV20-1
abundance: few
d_gene: TRBD1
j_gene: TRBJ2-4

CDR3nt: TGCAGTGCTCGTCCTAGCGGGAGAGACCCAGATACGCAGTATTTT
CDR3aa: CSARPSGRDPDTQYF
v_gene: TRBV20-1
abundance: -
d_gene: TRBD2
j_gene: TRBJ2-3

CDR3nt: TGTGCCAGCAGTTCTCATCCGGGACTAGCGTACTACGAGCAGTACTTC
CDR3aa: CASSSHPGLAYYEQYF
v_gene: TRBV7-2
abundance: -
d_gene: TRBD2
j_gene: TRBJ2-7

CDR3nt: TGTGCCAGCAGTTACAAATTAGCTGCGGGAGGCTACACCTTC
CDR3aa: CASSYKLAAGGYTF
v_gene: TRBV6-2/TRBV6-3
abundance: -
d_gene: -
j_gene: TRBJ1-2

CDR3nt: TGTGCCTGGAGCCGGGGGTTGCAAGAGACCCAGTACTTC
CDR3aa: CAWSRGLQETQYF
v_gene: TRBV30
abundance: -
d_gene: -
j_gene: TRBJ2-5

CDR3nt: TGTGCCAGCAGCTTACGGATTGCACAGCATGAGCAGTTCTTC
CDR3aa: CASSLRIAQHEQFF
v_gene: TRBV7-8
abundance: few
d_gene: -
j_gene: TRBJ2-1

CDR3nt: TGTGCCACCAGCAGAGCCAGCACTGGCGAGCAGTACTTC
CDR3aa: CATSRASTGEQYF
v_gene: TRBV15
abundance: -
d_gene: -
j_gene: TRBJ2-7

CDR3nt: TGCAGTGCCACAGGGTCCGGGGAGCTGTTTTTT
CDR3aa: CSATGSGELFF
v_gene: TRBV20-1
abundance: -
d_gene: -
j_gene: TRBJ2-2

CDR3nt: TGCAGTGCTAGGAGACAGGGGGACGGCAATCAGCCCCAGCATTTT
CDR3aa: CSARRQGDGNQPQHF
v_gene: TRBV20-1
abundance: few
d_gene: TRBD1
j_gene: TRBJ1-5

CDR3nt: TGTGCCAGCAGTTCCGACTTCATCACAGATACGCAGTATTTT
CDR3aa: CASSSDFITDTQYF
v_gene: TRBV6-2/TRBV6-3
abundance: few
d_gene: -
j_gene: TRBJ2-3

CDR3nt: TGTGCCAGCAGCGGTCCTCGGGACAGGTCAATGCATGAGCAGTTCTTC
CDR3aa: CASSGPRDRSMHEQFF
v_gene: TRBV11-2
abundance: once
d_gene: TRBD1
j_gene: TRBJ2-1

CDR3nt: TGCGCCAGCAGCGTGGTCCCACCCGGGGAGCTGTTTTTT
CDR3aa: CASSVVPPGELFF
v_gene: TRBV5-1
abundance: -
d_gene: -
j_gene: TRBJ2-2

CDR3nt: TGCAGCGGTGCGACTAGCGGCTCACAAGATACGCAGTATTTT
CDR3aa: CSGATSGSQDTQYF
v_gene: TRBV29-1
abundance: many
d_gene: TRBD2
j_gene: TRBJ2-3

CDR3nt: TGTGCCAGCAGCTTAGAGCGTCAGGGTGGCAATCAGCCCCAGCATTTT
CDR3aa: CASSLERQGGNQPQHF
v_gene: TRBV11-3
abundance: few
d_gene: -
j_gene: TRBJ1-5

CDR3nt: TGTGCCAGCAGCTCCGGGACAGGGGCTTCCCACGAGCAGTACTTC
CDR3aa: CASSSGTGASHEQYF
v_gene: TRBV12-3/TRBV12-4
abundance: many
d_gene: TRBD1
j_gene: TRBJ2-7

CDR3nt: TGTGCCACTTCGAAGGGACAGGGGGGAGGAGATACGCAGTATTTT
CDR3aa: CATSKGQGGGDTQYF
v_gene: TRBV12-3/TRBV12-4
abundance: once
d_gene: TRBD1
j_gene: TRBJ2-3

CDR3nt: TGCAGCGTTGAAGTGGGAGGCTATGGCTACACCTTC
CDR3aa: CSVEVGGYGYTF
v_gene: TRBV29-1
abundance: few
d_gene: -
j_gene: TRBJ1-2